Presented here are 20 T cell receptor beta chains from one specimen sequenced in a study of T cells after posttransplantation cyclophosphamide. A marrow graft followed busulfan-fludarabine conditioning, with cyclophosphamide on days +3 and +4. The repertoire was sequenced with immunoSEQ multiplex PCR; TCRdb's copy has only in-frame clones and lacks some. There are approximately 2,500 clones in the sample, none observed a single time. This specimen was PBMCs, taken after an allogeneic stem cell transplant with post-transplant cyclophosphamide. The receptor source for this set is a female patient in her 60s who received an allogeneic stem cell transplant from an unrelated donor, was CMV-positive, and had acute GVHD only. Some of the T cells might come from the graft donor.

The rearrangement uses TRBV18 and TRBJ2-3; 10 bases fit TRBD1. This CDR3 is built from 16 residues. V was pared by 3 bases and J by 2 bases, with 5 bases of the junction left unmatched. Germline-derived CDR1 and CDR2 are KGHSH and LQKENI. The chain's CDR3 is CASSPTGGLTTDTQYF. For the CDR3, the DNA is TGTGCCAGCTCACCGACAGGGGGCTTGACCACAGATACGCAGTATTTT.

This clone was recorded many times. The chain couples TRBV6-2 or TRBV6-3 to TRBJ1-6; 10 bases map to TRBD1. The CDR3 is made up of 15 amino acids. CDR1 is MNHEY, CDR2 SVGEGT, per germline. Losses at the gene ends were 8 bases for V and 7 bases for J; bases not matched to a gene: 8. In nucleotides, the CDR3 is TGTGCCAGCGGATTGACGGGACAGGGGAATTCACCCCTCCACTTT. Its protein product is CASGLTGQGNSPLHF.

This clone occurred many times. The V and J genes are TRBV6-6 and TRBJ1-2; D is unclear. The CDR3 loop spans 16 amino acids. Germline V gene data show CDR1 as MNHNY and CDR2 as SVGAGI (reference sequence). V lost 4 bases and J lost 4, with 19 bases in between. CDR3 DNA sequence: TGTGCCAGCAGTTCGCCGGCCGGGGTCGGTAGCTATGGCTACACCTTC. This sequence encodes CASSSPAGVGSYGYTF.

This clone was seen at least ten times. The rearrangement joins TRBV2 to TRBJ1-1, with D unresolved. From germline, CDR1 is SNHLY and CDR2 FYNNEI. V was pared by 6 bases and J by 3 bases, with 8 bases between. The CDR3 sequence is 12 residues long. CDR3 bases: TGTGCCAGCAGGCCCCGGGACACTGAAGCTTTCTTT. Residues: CASRPRDTEAFF.

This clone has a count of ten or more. The CDR3 sequence is CAIMTSGRVNEQFF. The CDR3 bases are TGTGCCATCATGACTAGCGGGAGGGTGAATGAGCAGTTCTTC. V gene TRBV10-3 combines with J gene TRBJ2-1, with 14 nucleotides matching TRBD2. The CDR3 has 14 residues. Unmatched junction bases numbered 3, after V lost 7 bases and J lost 7 bases. Per germline, CDR1 ENHRY and CDR2 SYGVKD.

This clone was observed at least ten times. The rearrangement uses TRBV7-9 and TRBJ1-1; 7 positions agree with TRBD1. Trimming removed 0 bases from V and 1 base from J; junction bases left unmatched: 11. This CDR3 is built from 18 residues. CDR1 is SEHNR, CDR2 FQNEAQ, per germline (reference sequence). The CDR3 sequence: CASSLAGTVDRANTEAFF. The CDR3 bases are TGTGCCAGCAGCTTAGCTGGTACGGTCGACAGGGCGAACACTGAAGCTTTCTTT. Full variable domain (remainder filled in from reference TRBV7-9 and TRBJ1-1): DTGVSQNPRHKITKRGQNVTFRCDPISEHNRLYWYRQTLGQGPEFLTYFQNEAQLEKSRLLSDRFSAERPKGSFSTLEIQRTEQGDSAMYLCASSLAGTVDRANTEAFFGQGTRLTVV.

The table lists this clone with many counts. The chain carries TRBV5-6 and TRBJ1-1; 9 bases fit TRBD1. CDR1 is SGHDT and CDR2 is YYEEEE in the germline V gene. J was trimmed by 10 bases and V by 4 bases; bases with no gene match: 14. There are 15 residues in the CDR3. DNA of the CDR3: TGTGCCAGCAGCCAAGGGACAGGGAGGGGGGTCGGAGCTTTCTTT. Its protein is CASSQGTGRGVGAFF. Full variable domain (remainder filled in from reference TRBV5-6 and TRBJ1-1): DAGVTQSPTHLIKTRGQQVTLRCSPKSGHDTVSWYQQALGQGPQFIFQYYEEEERQRGNFPDRFSGHQFPNYSSELNVNALLLGDSALYLCASSQGTGRGVGAFFGQGTRLTVV.

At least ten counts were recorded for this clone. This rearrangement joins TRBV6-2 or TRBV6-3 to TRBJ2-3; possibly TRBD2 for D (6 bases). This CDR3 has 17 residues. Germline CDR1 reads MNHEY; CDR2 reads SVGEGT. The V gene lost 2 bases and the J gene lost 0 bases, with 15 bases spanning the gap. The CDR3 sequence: CASSYPRDSFSTDTQYF. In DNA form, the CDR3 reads TGTGCCAGCAGTTACCCCCGGGACTCCTTTAGCACAGATACGCAGTATTTT.

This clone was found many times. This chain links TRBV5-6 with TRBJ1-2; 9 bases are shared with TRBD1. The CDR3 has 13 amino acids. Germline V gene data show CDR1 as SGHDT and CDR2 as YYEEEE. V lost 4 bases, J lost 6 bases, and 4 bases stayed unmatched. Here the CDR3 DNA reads TGTGCCAGCAGCGGGACAGGGAATCATGGCTACACCTTC. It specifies CASSGTGNHGYTF.

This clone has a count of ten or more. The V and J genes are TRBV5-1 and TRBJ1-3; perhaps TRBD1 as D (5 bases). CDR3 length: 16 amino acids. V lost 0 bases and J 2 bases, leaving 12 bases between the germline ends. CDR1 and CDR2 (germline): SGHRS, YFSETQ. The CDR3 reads CASSLDPGRPGNTIYF. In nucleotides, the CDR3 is TGCGCCAGCAGCTTGGATCCAGGGCGCCCTGGAAACACCATATATTTT.

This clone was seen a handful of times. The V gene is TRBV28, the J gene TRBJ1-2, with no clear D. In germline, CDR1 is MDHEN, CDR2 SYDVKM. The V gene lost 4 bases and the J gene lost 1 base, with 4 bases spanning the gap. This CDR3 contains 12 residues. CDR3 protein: CASSSFNYGYTF. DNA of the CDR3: TGTGCCAGCAGTTCTTTTAACTATGGCTACACCTTC.

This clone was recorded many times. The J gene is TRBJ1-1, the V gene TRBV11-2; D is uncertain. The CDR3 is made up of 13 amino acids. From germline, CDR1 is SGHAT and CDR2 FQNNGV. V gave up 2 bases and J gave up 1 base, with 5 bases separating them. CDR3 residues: CASSLSGNTEAFF. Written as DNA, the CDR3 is TGTGCCAGCAGCTTATCCGGGAACACTGAAGCTTTCTTT.

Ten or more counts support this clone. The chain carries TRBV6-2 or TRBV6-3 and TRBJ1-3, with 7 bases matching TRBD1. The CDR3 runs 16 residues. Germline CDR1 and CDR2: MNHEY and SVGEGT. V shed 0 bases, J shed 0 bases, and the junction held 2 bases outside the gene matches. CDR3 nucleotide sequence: TGTGCCAGCAGTTACTCAGGGGGCTCCTCTGGAAACACCATATATTTT. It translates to CASSYSGGSSGNTIYF.

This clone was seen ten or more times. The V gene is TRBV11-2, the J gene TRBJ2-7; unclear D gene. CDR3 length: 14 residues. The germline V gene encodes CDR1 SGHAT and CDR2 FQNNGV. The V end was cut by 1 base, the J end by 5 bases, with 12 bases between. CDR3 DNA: TGTGCCAGCAGCTTAGGCCCAGTATATAACGAGCAGTACTTC. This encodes CASSLGPVYNEQYF.

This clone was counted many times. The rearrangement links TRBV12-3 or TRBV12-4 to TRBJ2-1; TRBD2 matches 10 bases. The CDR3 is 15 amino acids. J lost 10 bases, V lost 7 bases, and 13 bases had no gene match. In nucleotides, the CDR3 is TGTGCCAGCACCAGGGACGAGCGGGAGGGTGGGGAGCAGTTCTTC. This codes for CASTRDEREGGEQFF.

The CDR3 coding sequence is TGTGCCAGCAGGCGTTTGACAGATACGCAGTATTTT. It encodes CASRRLTDTQYF. The chain links TRBV28 to TRBJ2-3; D not certain. Germline V lookup: CDR1 MDHEN, CDR2 SYDVKM. CDR3 length: 12 residues. With 6 bases removed from V and 3 bases from J, the gap between germline ends came to 7 bases.

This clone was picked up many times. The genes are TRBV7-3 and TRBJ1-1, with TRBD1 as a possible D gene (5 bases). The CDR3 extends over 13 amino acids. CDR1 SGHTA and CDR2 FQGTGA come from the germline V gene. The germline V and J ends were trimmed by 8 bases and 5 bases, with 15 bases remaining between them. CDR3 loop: CASFDGRGTEAFF. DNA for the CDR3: TGTGCCAGCTTTGACGGGAGGGGAACTGAAGCTTTCTTT. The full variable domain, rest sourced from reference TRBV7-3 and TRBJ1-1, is GAGVSQTPSNKVTEKGKYVELRCDPISGHTALYWYRQSLGQGPEFLIYFQGTGAADDSGLPNDRFFAVRPEGSVSTLKIQRTERGDSAVYLCASFDGRGTEAFFGQGTRLTVV.

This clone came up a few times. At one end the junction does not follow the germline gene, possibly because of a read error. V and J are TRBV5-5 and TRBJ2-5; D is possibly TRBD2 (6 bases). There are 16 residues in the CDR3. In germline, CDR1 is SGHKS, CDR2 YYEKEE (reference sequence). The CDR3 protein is CASSLVAGSTQEAQYF. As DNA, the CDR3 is TGTGCCAGCAGCTTGGTGGCGGGGTCGACCCAAGAGGCCCAGTACTTC.

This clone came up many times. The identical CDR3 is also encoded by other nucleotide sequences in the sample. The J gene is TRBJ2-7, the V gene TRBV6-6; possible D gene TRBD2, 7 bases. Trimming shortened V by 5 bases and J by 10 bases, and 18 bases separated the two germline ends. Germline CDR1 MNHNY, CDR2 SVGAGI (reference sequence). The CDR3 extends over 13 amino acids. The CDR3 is CASSRGGHRYQYF. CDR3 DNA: TGTGCCAGCAGTCGCGGGGGACACCGGTACCAGTACTTC.

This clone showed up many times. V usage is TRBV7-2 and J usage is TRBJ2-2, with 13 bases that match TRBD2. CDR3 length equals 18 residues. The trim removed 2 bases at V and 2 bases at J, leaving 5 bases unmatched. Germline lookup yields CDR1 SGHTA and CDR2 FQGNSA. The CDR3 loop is CASSLTGTSGVNTGELFF. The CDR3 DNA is TGTGCCAGCAGCTTAACCGGGACTAGCGGGGTTAACACCGGGGAGCTGTTTTTT.